One and the same sample provided the 32 T cell receptor beta chains below, sequenced in a study of beta chain features in type 1 diabetes. Sequenced material consisted of expressed TCRB transcripts (all of the isolated RNA was reverse transcribed). TCRdb's copy holds only in-frame clones and misses some; the assay was immunoSEQ multiplex PCR. The sample holds 200,000 to 250,000 clones, 7.5% to 10% seen once. The sample taken for sequencing was naive CD4+ T cells from blood. These receptors were collected from a woman aged 18-29 years in good health.

This clone was detected a few times. The chain employs TRBV29-1 and TRBJ2-5; TRBD2 agrees at 7 bases. Matching the DNA end better, TRBJ2-7 makes the J call doubtful. CDR1 and CDR2 from the germline V gene are SQVTM and ANQGSEA. The length of the CDR3 is 15 residues. Here the CDR3 reads CSVEEEKRGVYEQYF. The CDR3 DNA follows: TGCAGCGTTGAAGAGGAAAAGCGGGGCGTCTACGAGCAGTACTTC.

V gene TRBV10-2 combines with J gene TRBJ2-1, with TRBD2 identical over 15 bases. Germline-derived CDR1 and CDR2 are WSHSY and SAAADI. The junction had 11 bases not matched to a gene; V was cut back by 3 bases and J by 8 bases. There are 18 residues in the CDR3. CDR3 nucleotides: TGCGCCAGCAGTGACTCCCCGGGACTAGCGGGAGGTAAGGATGAGCAGTTCTTC. It codes for CASSDSPGLAGGKDEQFF.

This clone has a handful of counts. The chain has TRBV18 and TRBJ1-4; 8 positions agree with TRBD1. Losses at the gene ends were 3 bases for V and 7 bases for J; bases not matched to a gene: 7. This CDR3 is built from 15 residues. Germline loops: CDR1 KGHSH, CDR2 LQKENI. The DNA of the CDR3 is TGTGCCAGCTCACCCCTAGACAGGGGAGGTGAAAAACTGTTTTTT. It specifies CASSPLDRGGEKLFF.

The rearrangement joins TRBV7-2 to TRBJ1-2, with 8 nucleotides matching TRBD1. The CDR3 spans 17 residues. J lost 2 bases, V lost 7 bases, and 15 bases had no gene match. CDR1 is SGHTA and CDR2 is FQGNSA in the germline V gene. The CDR3 nucleotides are TGTGCCAGCAACCCCGGGACAGGCCCCCAGGGAAACTATGGCTACACCTTC. Translated: CASNPGTGPQGNYGYTF.

The V call is TRBV6-5, the J call TRBJ2-7; TRBD1 might be the D (6 bases). This CDR3 spans 13 amino acids. Germline CDR1 MNHEY, CDR2 SVGAGI. V gave up 6 bases and J gave up 2 bases, with 11 bases separating them. CDR3 DNA sequence: TGTGCCAGCAGATTCACAGGGACCTACGAGCAGTACTTC. It is translated as CASRFTGTYEQYF.

The chain recombines TRBV5-1 with TRBJ2-7, with D perhaps matching TRBD2 (6 bases). Trimming removed 5 bases at V and 4 bases at J, with 13 bases between. The CDR3 contains 13 residues. Germline values: CDR1 SGHRS, CDR2 YFSETQ. Here the CDR3 reads CASRREEIYEQYF. The DNA of the CDR3 is TGCGCCAGCAGGAGGGAGGAAATATACGAGCAGTACTTC.

The chain carries TRBV6-6 and TRBJ2-1; D may be TRBD1 (6 bases). This CDR3 spans 16 amino acids. Trimming took off 6 bases at V and 5 bases at J, with 20 bases between the two ends. Germline V lookup: CDR1 MNHNY, CDR2 SVGAGI (reference sequence). In DNA, the CDR3 is TGTGCCAGCAGGCCTCTTCGCGATGGGGGCCACAATGAGCAGTTCTTC. This translates into CASRPLRDGGHNEQFF.

This clone was observed a few times. The chain employs TRBV7-6 and TRBJ2-3; a possible D gene is TRBD2 (5 bases). Germline CDR1 is SGHVS and CDR2 is FNYEAQ. Deletions cut 1 base from V and 1 base from J, with 12 bases between. The CDR3 has 16 amino acids. CDR3 in DNA: TGTGCCAGCAGCTTAGGGACGGGGATCCGCACAGATACGCAGTATTTT. Protein: CASSLGTGIRTDTQYF.

A few counts support this clone. The chain joins TRBV27 to TRBJ2-7; 7 nucleotides line up with TRBD1. CDR3 length equals 14 residues. The V gene end was trimmed by 3 bases and the J gene end by 2 bases; junction bases not matched to a gene: 4. Germline V lookup: CDR1 MNHEY, CDR2 SMNVEV (reference sequence). The DNA of the CDR3 is TGTGCCAGCAGTTTTCTAGGGACAGCCTACGAGCAGTACTTC. Its protein product is CASSFLGTAYEQYF.

V gene TRBV19 combines with J gene TRBJ2-1, with 11 bases that match TRBD1. V shed 4 bases and J 2 bases; nucleotides not matched to a gene: 1. The germline V gene has CDR1 LNHDA and CDR2 SQIVND (reference sequence). This CDR3 contains 15 residues. The CDR3 sequence is CASSKDRGPYNEQFF. The CDR3 DNA reads as TGTGCCAGTAGTAAGGACAGGGGGCCCTACAATGAGCAGTTCTTC.

This clone has a handful of counts. This chain connects TRBV15 to TRBJ1-1; D gene unclear. The CDR3 totals 13 residues. Trimming removed 3 bases at V and 1 base at J, with 6 bases between. Germline lookup yields CDR1 LNHNV and CDR2 YYDKDF (reference sequence). CDR3 region: CATSSYGNTEAFF. The DNA of the CDR3 is TGTGCCACCAGCAGCTACGGGAACACTGAAGCTTTCTTT.

This clone was seen only a few times. J is TRBJ2-7 and V is TRBV5-4, with 12 bases identical to TRBD2. This CDR3 spans 15 amino acids. With V trimmed by 7 bases and J by 6 bases, 11 bases remained unmatched. From germline, CDR1 is SGHNT and CDR2 YYREEE (reference sequence). The CDR3 spells CASGLGASGRAEQYF. The CDR3 nucleotides read TGTGCCAGCGGGCTCGGGGCTAGCGGGAGGGCCGAGCAGTACTTC.

The chain combines TRBV20-1 with TRBJ2-7; a possible D gene is TRBD2 (5 bases). V was cut by 5 bases and J by 6 bases, with 11 bases left in between. The germline gives CDR1 DFQATT, CDR2 SNEGSKA (reference sequence). The CDR3 has 11 amino acids. The chain's CDR3 is CSAGGYSEQYF. CDR3 DNA: TGCAGTGCTGGCGGGTATAGCGAGCAGTACTTC.

The V gene is TRBV19, the J gene TRBJ1-5; 9 bases line up with TRBD1. The V segment lost 8 bases and the J segment 2 bases; nucleotides outside the gene matches: 13. The CDR3 is made up of 17 amino acids. Germline V gives CDR1 LNHDA, CDR2 SQIVND (reference sequence). CDR3 in DNA: TGTGCCAGTCTTGGGACAGGGAGTGACCGCGGCAATCAGCCCCAGCATTTT. This translates into CASLGTGSDRGNQPQHF.

This clone has more than one count but fewer than ten. The J gene is TRBJ1-2, the V gene TRBV5-4, with D possibly matching TRBD1 (6 bases). The germline CDR1 and CDR2 sequences are SGHNT and YYREEE (reference sequence). The CDR3 is made up of 14 amino acids. V lost 9 bases to trimming and J lost 4 bases, with 19 bases between them. For the CDR3, the DNA is TGTGCCACCACGGCGGGTGGACAGAGCTATGGCTACACCTTC. Translation: CATTAGGQSYGYTF.

The table lists this clone with a few counts. J is TRBJ2-5 and V is TRBV6-5; 8 bases agree with TRBD1. The V gene's germline CDR1 is MNHEY and CDR2 SVGAGI. With V trimmed by 3 bases and J by 5 bases, 8 bases remained unmatched. The CDR3 is made up of 15 amino acids. The CDR3 protein is CASSYVAGGSETQYF. CDR3 nucleotides: TGTGCCAGCAGTTATGTGGCAGGGGGCTCGGAGACCCAGTACTTC.

This clone was found a few times. The rearrangement joins TRBV5-1 to TRBJ2-1; 8 positions agree with TRBD2. CDR1 is SGHRS and CDR2 is YFSETQ in the germline V gene. The CDR3 length is 14 residues. V dropped 4 bases and J dropped 8; count of bases not matched to a gene: 8. The CDR3 DNA is TGCGCCAGCAGCCTGGGACTAGAGCTCTATGAGCAGTTCTTC. Translating it yields CASSLGLELYEQFF. The whole variable domain, remainder taken from reference TRBV5-1 and TRBJ2-1, is KAGVTQTPRYLIKTRGQQVTLSCSPISGHRSVSWYQQTPGQGLQFLFEYFSETQRNKGNFPGRFSGRQFSNSRSEMNVSTLELGDSALYLCASSLGLELYEQFFGPGTRLTVL.

The J gene is TRBJ1-1, the V gene TRBV6-1, with no clear D. The ends were cut back, 8 bases at V and 1 base at J, with 11 bases in the middle. The germline gives CDR1 MNHNS, CDR2 SASEGT. The CDR3 has 13 residues. The CDR3 DNA reads as TGTGCCAGCGTCCGGGAACGGAACACTGAAGCTTTCTTT. Translated, it gives CASVRERNTEAFF.

The chain joins TRBV6-5 to TRBJ1-1, with D unresolved. The germline V and J ends were trimmed by 5 bases and 3 bases, with 10 bases remaining between them. From germline, CDR1 is MNHEY and CDR2 SVGAGI. This CDR3 is 13 amino acids long. The CDR3 DNA sequence: TGTGCCAGCAGTAATCCAGGCCACACTGAAGCTTTCTTT. Its protein product is CASSNPGHTEAFF.

This clone was seen only a few times. This chain uses TRBV7-9 with TRBJ2-5, with D tentatively TRBD1 (5 bases). Trimming left V 2 bases short and J 3 bases short, with 10 bases between. CDR3 length: 14 residues. CDR1 and CDR2 from the germline V gene are SEHNR and FQNEAQ (reference sequence). In DNA, the CDR3 is TGTGCCAGCAGCTTACGGCAGGGCGAAGAGACCCAGTACTTC. It translates to CASSLRQGEETQYF.

The V gene is TRBV5-1, the J gene TRBJ2-1; 7 bases align to TRBD2. Germline CDR1 reads SGHRS; CDR2 reads YFSETQ. CDR3 length equals 12 residues. Unmatched junction bases numbered 4, after V lost 4 bases and J lost 9 bases. CDR3 sequence: CASSEGLSEQFF. The CDR3 nucleotides are TGCGCCAGCAGCGAGGGACTATCTGAGCAGTTCTTC.

This clone has a handful of counts. V is TRBV11-1 and J is TRBJ2-7, with 8 bases matching TRBD1. Looked up from germline, CDR1 is SGHAT and CDR2 is FQDESV (reference sequence). V dropped 5 bases and J dropped 3; count of bases not matched to a gene: 6. CDR3 length: 14 amino acids. The CDR3 coding sequence is TGTGCCAGCAGCAGTGGACAGGGAAACTACGAGCAGTACTTC. Translation gives CASSSGQGNYEQYF. Based on the CDR3 plus reference TRBV11-1 and TRBJ2-7, the full variable domain is EAEVAQSPRYKITEKSQAVAFWCDPISGHATLYWYRQILGQGPELLVQFQDESVVDDSQLPKDRFSAERLKGVDSTLKIQPAELGDSAMYLCASSSGQGNYEQYFGPGTRLTVT.

V gene TRBV7-9 combines with J gene TRBJ2-1, with D perhaps matching TRBD1 (6 bases). V was trimmed by 10 bases and J by 4 bases, leaving 14 bases between them. CDR1 is SEHNR, CDR2 FQNEAQ, per germline (reference sequence). The length of the CDR3 is 13 residues. As DNA, the CDR3 is TGTGCCACCACAGGGACGGAATACAATGAGCAGTTCTTC. Its protein product is CATTGTEYNEQFF.

V and J are TRBV5-4 and TRBJ2-3; TRBD2 matches 15 bases. The CDR3 has 19 residues. With 6 bases clipped from V and 6 bases from J, the junction kept 17 bases outside the gene matches. From germline, CDR1 is SGHNT and CDR2 YYREEE (reference sequence). CDR3 protein: CASIPGLAGGTQRVDTQYF. CDR3 nucleotides: TGTGCCAGCATCCCGGGACTAGCGGGAGGTACTCAACGAGTCGATACGCAGTATTTT.

This clone was observed a handful of times. The rearrangement joins TRBV6-5 to TRBJ2-5; maybe TRBD2 (7 bases). Germline V gene sequence: CDR1 MNHEY, CDR2 SVGAGI. This CDR3 contains 14 residues. Trimming shortened V by 2 bases and J by 5 bases, and 12 bases separated the two germline ends. The CDR3 loop reads CASSYLGGRETQYF. The CDR3 bases are TGTGCCAGCAGTTACCTCGGGGGGCGGGAGACCCAGTACTTC.

This rearrangement joins TRBV2 to TRBJ1-5; TRBD1 matches at 10 bases. The J segment lost 1 base and the V segment lost 8 bases, leaving 5 bases of the junction unmatched. The CDR3 length is 15 residues. Germline values: CDR1 SNHLY, CDR2 FYNNEI. The CDR3: CASRRTGGSNQPQHF. In nucleotides, the CDR3 is TGTGCCAGCCGTCGGACAGGGGGAAGCAATCAGCCCCAGCATTTT.

Only a few counts were recorded for this clone. This rearrangement joins TRBV6-1 to TRBJ2-6; a possible D gene is TRBD2 (5 bases). The CDR3 is made up of 17 amino acids. The V gene lost 7 bases and the J gene lost 4 bases, with 20 bases spanning the gap. CDR1 and CDR2 (germline): MNHNS, SASEGT. The CDR3 spells CASTERTLGSGANVLTF. CDR3 sequence (DNA): TGTGCCAGCACTGAGCGGACTCTTGGGAGCGGGGCCAACGTCCTGACTTTC.

The rearrangement joins TRBV27 to TRBJ1-1; 7 bases map to TRBD1. The CDR3 totals 14 residues. Trimming removed 4 bases from V and 4 bases from J; junction bases left unmatched: 6. Germline CDR1 reads MNHEY; CDR2 reads SMNVEV (reference sequence). CDR3 DNA: TGTGCCAGCAGTTCAAGGGGGCGTAGCACTGAAGCTTTCTTT. Protein: CASSSRGRSTEAFF.

The chain employs TRBV6-5 and TRBJ2-3; D is unresolved. Trimming took off 0 bases at V and 4 bases at J, with 8 bases between the two ends. The CDR3 covers 14 residues. Germline CDR1 is MNHEY and CDR2 is SVGAGI. CDR3: CASSYSFLADTQYF. The CDR3 DNA follows: TGTGCCAGCAGTTACTCGTTTCTCGCAGATACGCAGTATTTT.

The CDR3, as DNA: TGTGCCTGGAGTGTCCAGGGAATCACAATAATAGCCAAAAACATTCAGTACTTC. This sequence encodes CAWSVQGITIIAKNIQYF. The V gene is TRBV30, the J gene TRBJ2-4; the D gene is possibly TRBD1 (5 bases). Germline loops: CDR1 GTSNPN, CDR2 SVGIG (reference sequence). The CDR3 is made up of 18 amino acids. V was pared by 0 bases and J by 0 bases, with 18 bases between. The full variable domain, with the rest looked up from reference TRBV30 and TRBJ2-4, is SQTIHQWPATLVQPVGSPLSLECTVEGTSNPNLYWYRQAAGRGLQLLFYSVGIGQISSEVPQNLSASRPQDRQFILSSKKLLLSDSGFYLCAWSVQGITIIAKNIQYFGAGTRLSVL.

CDR3 region: CATSRARGAGLMKEQFF. DNA for the CDR3: TGTGCCACCAGCAGGGCCAGAGGAGCGGGGCTAATGAAGGAGCAGTTCTTC. V and J are TRBV15 and TRBJ2-1, with 7 bases aligning to TRBD2. J was trimmed by 10 bases and V by 3 bases; bases with no gene match: 18. The CDR3 has 17 residues. Germline loops: CDR1 LNHNV, CDR2 YYDKDF (reference sequence).

The rearrangement links TRBV2 to TRBJ1-1; D not certain. The CDR3 length is 12 residues. V dropped 7 bases and J dropped 4 bases, with 10 bases sitting between them. From germline, CDR1 is SNHLY and CDR2 FYNNEI. The CDR3 bases are TGTGCCAGCAACGTAAGGAGCACTGAAGCTTTCTTT. Amino acids: CASNVRSTEAFF.